What follows are 13 T cell receptor beta chains derived from one specimen sequenced in a study of blood T cell repertoires in COVID-19. The protocol was immunoSEQ multiplex PCR, while the TCRdb copy is restricted to in-frame clones and leaves out a portion. Here the sample spans 160,000 or so clones, around 87% being singletons. Material for sequencing was peripheral blood. Receptor source: a woman between 65 and 79 years old with COVID-19, enrolled during active disease.

The chain couples TRBV7-8 to TRBJ1-1, with D possibly being TRBD1 (6 bases). Trimming left V 0 bases short and J 2 bases short, with 16 bases between. Germline CDR1 is SGHVS and CDR2 is FQNEAQ. The CDR3 runs to 17 residues. The DNA of the CDR3 is TGTGCCAGCAGCTTAGCCCGATTTAGGGGGGGCAACACTGAAGCTTTCTTT. Translating it yields CASSLARFRGGNTEAFF.

The rearrangement uses TRBV20-1 and TRBJ2-1, with 7 bases aligning to TRBD1. V shed 6 bases, J shed 8 bases, and the junction held 4 bases outside the gene matches. Germline V lookup: CDR1 DFQATT, CDR2 SNEGSKA (reference sequence). This CDR3 comprises 11 residues. The CDR3: CSAADRDEQFF. In DNA form, the CDR3 reads TGCAGTGCAGCCGACAGGGATGAGCAGTTCTTC.

Here the CDR3 DNA reads TGTGCCAGTAGTATTCGGACAGCTAGCTACGAGCAGTACTTC. Protein sequence: CASSIRTASYEQYF. The chain uses TRBV19 and TRBJ2-7, with D perhaps TRBD1 (6 bases). The germline V gene has CDR1 LNHDA and CDR2 SQIVND (reference sequence). Trimming removed 3 bases from V and 3 bases from J, with 12 bases in between. The CDR3 has 14 residues.

The chain has TRBV15 and TRBJ1-2; D is ambiguous. Looked up from germline, CDR1 is LNHNV and CDR2 is YYDKDF (reference sequence). V gave up 3 bases and J gave up 7 bases, with 9 bases separating them. The CDR3 contains 12 residues. CDR3 loop: CATSSSSGGYTF. Here the CDR3 DNA reads TGTGCCACCAGCAGCTCCTCGGGTGGCTACACCTTC.

The chain combines TRBV6-6 with TRBJ1-4; 7 bases fit TRBD1. The germline CDR1 and CDR2 sequences are MNHNY and SVGAGI (reference sequence). With V trimmed by 5 bases and J by 2 bases, 2 bases remained unmatched. This CDR3 is 14 amino acids long. CDR3 bases: TGTGCCAGCAGTAGGGGACAGACTAATGAAAAACTGTTTTTT. Protein product: CASSRGQTNEKLFF.

The chain carries TRBV5-6 and TRBJ2-7; 7 bases map to TRBD1. V was pared by 4 bases and J by 4 bases, with 11 bases of the junction left unmatched. The germline gives CDR1 SGHDT, CDR2 YYEEEE. This CDR3 has 15 amino acids. CDR3 residues: CASSRTPTGSYEQYF. For the CDR3, the DNA is TGTGCCAGCAGCCGCACCCCGACAGGGAGTTACGAGCAGTACTTC.

The J gene is TRBJ1-3, the V gene TRBV6-6; maybe TRBD1 (6 bases). The germline V gene encodes CDR1 MNHNY and CDR2 SVGAGI (reference sequence). Deletions cut 0 bases from V and 0 bases from J, with 9 bases between. The CDR3 has 16 residues. Here the CDR3 reads CASSYSGRGSGNTIYF. The CDR3 DNA sequence: TGTGCCAGCAGTTACTCTGGCAGGGGCTCTGGAAACACCATATATTTT.

CDR3 nucleotide sequence: TGTGCCAGCAGCTTAGGGCCAGGAAACACTGAAGCTTTCTTT. It yields the protein CASSLGPGNTEAFF. The genes are TRBV7-6 and TRBJ1-1; no clear D gene. Trimming left V 1 base short and J 2 bases short, with 8 bases between. CDR1 and CDR2 (germline): SGHVS, FNYEAQ. The CDR3 loop spans 14 amino acids. The full variable domain, with the rest looked up from reference TRBV7-6 and TRBJ1-1, is GAGVSQSPRYKVTKRGQDVALRCDPISGHVSLYWYRQALGQGPEFLTYFNYEAQQDKSGLPNDRFSAERPEGSISTLTIQRTEQRDSAMYRCASSLGPGNTEAFFGQGTRLTVV.

In this sample, this clone turned up once. This chain uses TRBV3-1 (or the pseudogene TRBV3-2) with TRBJ1-3, with D unclear. Trimming stripped 4 bases from V and 4 bases from J, with 8 bases between. The germline gives CDR1 LGHDT, CDR2 YNNKEL (reference sequence). CDR3 length: 13 residues. In DNA, the CDR3 is TGTGCCAGCAGCCCCTCGGTGGGAAACACCATATATTTT. Its translation: CASSPSVGNTIYF.

The V call is TRBV18, the J call TRBJ1-1; D ambiguous. V lost 2 bases and J 3 bases, leaving 10 bases between the germline ends. The CDR3 extends over 14 amino acids. Looked up from germline, CDR1 is KGHSH and CDR2 is LQKENI. CDR3 coding DNA: TGTGCCAGCTCACCATTCGGGGAGGACACTGAAGCTTTCTTT. Translated: CASSPFGEDTEAFF.

The V call is TRBV11-2, the J call TRBJ2-2, with D possibly TRBD2 on 6 matching bases. Germline CDR1 SGHAT, CDR2 FQNNGV. The CDR3 consists of 13 residues. Trimming stripped 1 base from V and 6 bases from J, with 6 bases between. The chain's CDR3 is CASSLGGAGELFF. DNA of the CDR3: TGTGCCAGCAGCTTAGGGGGGGCCGGGGAGCTGTTTTTT. Combining the CDR3 with reference TRBV11-2 and TRBJ2-2 gives the whole variable domain EAGVAQSPRYKIIEKRQSVAFWCNPISGHATLYWYQQILGQGPKLLIQFQNNGVVDDSQLPKDRFSAERLKGVDSTLKIQPAKLEDSAVYLCASSLGGAGELFFGEGSRLTVL.

The rearrangement links TRBV7-3 to TRBJ2-3; TRBD1 aligns across 7 bases. There are 14 residues in the CDR3. V was pared by 5 bases and J by 4 bases, with 6 bases of the junction left unmatched. CDR1 SGHTA and CDR2 FQGTGA come from the germline V gene. This CDR3 is CASSTQGIADTQYF. In DNA, the CDR3 is TGTGCCAGCAGCACACAGGGGATCGCAGATACGCAGTATTTT.

The CDR3 loop is CASSQDSPMLTNEKLFF. The DNA of the CDR3 is TGCGCCAGCAGCCAAGATAGTCCGATGCTAACTAATGAAAAACTGTTTTTT. The chain recombines TRBV4-1 with TRBJ1-4; D is unclear. V lost 0 bases, J lost 1 base, and 12 bases lay in between. The germline CDR1 and CDR2 sequences are MGHRA and YSYEKL. The CDR3 totals 17 residues.